This TCR beta chain was captured by sequencing in a study of identical twins. General study findings and limits: Out-of-frame TCR alpha sharing observed in monozygotic twins exceeded model estimates.

This clonotype was counted between two and nine times. The antigen is undetermined. Carrying unique molecular identifiers, the cDNA also gained a universal primer site through template switching. TCRdb itself ran the 5' RACE reads through MiXCR, one entry per CDR3 protein. The table shows approximately 210,000 distinct CDR3 sequences, with around 10% occurring only once. V dropped 3 bases and J dropped 6; count of bases not matched to a gene: 9. The CDR3 contains 16 residues. Per the germline V gene, CDR1 is SGDLS and CDR2 is YYNGEE. The sequencing input was memory (CD45RO+) T cells sorted from blood. This sequence joins TRBV9 and TRBJ2-3; 11 nucleotides agree with TRBD2. The clonotype comes from a woman between 18 and 29 years old in good health. The CDR3 DNA reads TGTGCCAGCAGCGCCGGCCTAGCGGGGGGAACGGATACGCAGTATTTT. Protein product: CASSAGLAGGTDTQYF.